This T cell receptor (beta chain) was observed in a study of cytomegalovirus exposure and HLA in healthy donors. Findings and limits, study-wide: It was confirmed in vitro that a few of the CMV-associated chains were specific for CMV antigens. A later analysis found that most CMV-associated TCR beta chains appeared HLA-restricted. Reports indicate that TCR beta sequences accurately predicted the HLA-A and HLA-B alleles of most subjects.

Amplification used 60 Vbeta primers and 13 Jbeta primers. Method: immunoSEQ multiplex PCR; TCRdb's copy keeps in-frame clones and lacks some. The sample yields just over 150,000 clones, 80% to 90% seen once. The CDR3 length is 18 residues. The germline CDR1 and CDR2 sequences are LGHNA and YNFKEQ. Losses at the gene ends were 4 bases for V and 4 bases for J; bases not matched to a gene: 12. Concerning this clone itself: The antigen is unknown.

This clonotype was sampled from a man aged 18 to 30 in good health and CMV-seropositive. The chain couples TRBV4-2 to TRBJ2-2; 10 nucleotides match TRBD2. Specimen: PBMCs. CDR3 DNA sequence: TGTGCCAGCAGCCCCCAGCCCAGCGGGGGGGTAGGCACCGGGGAGCTGTTTTTT. It codes for CASSPQPSGGVGTGELFF.